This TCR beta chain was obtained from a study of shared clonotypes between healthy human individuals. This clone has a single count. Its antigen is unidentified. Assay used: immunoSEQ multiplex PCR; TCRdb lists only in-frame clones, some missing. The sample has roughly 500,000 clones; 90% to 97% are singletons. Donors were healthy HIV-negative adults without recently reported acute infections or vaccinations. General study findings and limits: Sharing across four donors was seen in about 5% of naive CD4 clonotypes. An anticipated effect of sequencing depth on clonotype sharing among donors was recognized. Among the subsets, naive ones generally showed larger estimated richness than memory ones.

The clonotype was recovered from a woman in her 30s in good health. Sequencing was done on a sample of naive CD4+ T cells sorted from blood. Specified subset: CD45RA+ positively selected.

The CDR3 is CASSFPTQGAYEQYF. The CDR3 DNA reads TGTGCCAGCAGTTTCCCCACACAGGGCGCCTACGAGCAGTACTTC. The V gene is TRBV28, the J gene TRBJ2-7; tentatively, D is TRBD1 (6 bases). Germline V gene data show CDR1 as MDHEN and CDR2 as SYDVKM. The CDR3 length is 15 residues. The germline V and J ends were trimmed by 3 bases and 2 bases, with 14 bases remaining between them.